The 24 T cell receptor beta chains below all came from one sample that was sequenced in a study of blood T cell repertoires in COVID-19. Clones were sequenced by immunoSEQ multiplex PCR, and TCRdb holds only the in-frame ones, with some missing. The table shows more than 95,000 clones, with 65% to 85% occurring only once. The sequencing sample was made of peripheral blood. The receptors were gathered from a man in his thirties or forties with COVID-19, enrolled during active disease.

This clone was seen a single time. The DNA of the CDR3 is TGCGCCAGCAGCCTCTCAGGGGCAGGGACTAGCGGGGTTAGCTCCTACAATGAGCAGTTCTTC. Translating gives CASSLSGAGTSGVSSYNEQFF. The chain carries TRBV4-3 and TRBJ2-1; 13 bases map to TRBD2. The germline CDR1 and CDR2 sequences are LGHNA and YSLEER. The CDR3 covers 21 residues. After removal of 4 bases from V and 0 bases from J, the junction contained 15 bases not matched to a gene.

This sequence joins TRBV19 and TRBJ2-2; D might be TRBD2 (5 bases). The V and J ends lost 3 bases and 4 bases respectively, with 6 bases between them. Germline lookup yields CDR1 LNHDA and CDR2 SQIVND (reference sequence). The CDR3 loop spans 13 amino acids. In nucleotides, the CDR3 is TGTGCCAGTAGTATCGCGGGCACCGGGGAGCTGTTTTTT. Its translation is CASSIAGTGELFF.

This clone was observed a few times. This chain joins TRBV28 and TRBJ2-7; the match to TRBD2 covers 10 bases. Germline values: CDR1 MDHEN, CDR2 SYDVKM. Trimming removed 6 bases from V and 8 bases from J; junction bases left unmatched: 10. The CDR3 is made up of 14 amino acids. CDR3 region: CASSPGPSGGKQYF. The CDR3 bases are TGTGCCAGCAGCCCTGGTCCTAGCGGGGGAAAGCAGTACTTC.

The rearrangement joins TRBV11-3 to TRBJ2-3, with 14 bases that match TRBD2. The CDR3 is 20 amino acids. After removal of 5 bases from V and 2 bases from J, the junction contained 15 bases not matched to a gene. The germline V gene has CDR1 SGHNT and CDR2 YENEEA. The CDR3 loop is CASSPWTSGGSDTDTDTQYF. As DNA, the CDR3 is TGTGCCAGCAGCCCTTGGACTAGCGGGGGGTCCGACACCGACACAGATACGCAGTATTTT.

V gene TRBV24-1 combines with J gene TRBJ1-2, with 8 bases fitting TRBD1. Germline CDR1 is KGHDR and CDR2 is SFDVKD. This CDR3 has 17 amino acids. V shed 4 bases and J 3 bases; nucleotides not matched to a gene: 12. Here the CDR3 reads CATSDSEWTGLDYGYTF. DNA of the CDR3: TGTGCCACCAGTGACTCAGAGTGGACAGGGTTGGACTATGGCTACACCTTC.

This clone was counted only a few times. The rearrangement uses TRBV9 and TRBJ2-2, with D tentatively TRBD1 (5 bases). This CDR3 is built from 16 residues. Germline V CDR1 and CDR2: SGDLS, YYNGEE. V shed 1 base and J shed 1 base, with 11 bases lying between them. CDR3 sequence: CASSVWPGLNTGELFF. DNA for the CDR3: TGTGCCAGCAGCGTATGGCCAGGGTTGAACACCGGGGAGCTGTTTTTT.

The gene calls are TRBV19 and TRBJ2-7; tentative D call: TRBD1 (6 bases). This CDR3 contains 13 residues. Per germline, CDR1 LNHDA and CDR2 SQIVND (reference sequence). V was shortened by 6 bases and J by 4 bases, with 13 bases between the two germline ends. The CDR3 region has the DNA TGTGCCAGTAGGCTGGGGGCGGATTACGAGCAGTACTTC. Translating gives CASRLGADYEQYF.

The chain joins TRBV24-1 to TRBJ2-7; weak D call: TRBD1 (6 bases). The CDR3 contains 11 residues. Trimming left V 10 bases short and J 2 bases short, with 8 bases between. Germline assignment: CDR1 KGHDR and CDR2 SFDVKD. This chain's CDR3 is CATGTTYEQYF. CDR3 DNA: TGTGCCACAGGGACAACCTACGAGCAGTACTTC.

This chain joins TRBV19 and TRBJ1-1; 11 bases match TRBD1. The CDR3 is 16 amino acids. CDR1 LNHDA and CDR2 SQIVND come from the germline V gene (reference sequence). The V segment lost 5 bases and the J segment 4 bases; nucleotides outside the gene matches: 9. CDR3 in amino acids: CASSSTPGQGATEAFF. The DNA for the CDR3 is TGTGCCAGTAGTTCAACACCCGGACAGGGGGCCACTGAAGCTTTCTTT.

This clone occurred once. The CDR3: CASSRDRDRANLYGYTF. The CDR3 DNA follows: TGCGCCAGCAGCAGGGACCGGGACAGGGCGAACCTCTATGGCTACACCTTC. The chain is built from TRBV5-1 and TRBJ1-2; 9 bases line up with TRBD1. J gave up 4 bases and V 4 bases, and 14 bases lay outside the gene matches. The CDR3 contains 17 residues. Per germline, CDR1 SGHRS and CDR2 YFSETQ.

The chain has TRBV2 and TRBJ2-7; TRBD1 aligns across 7 bases. CDR3 length: 12 residues. Germline V gene lookup returns CDR1 SNHLY and CDR2 FYNNEI. J lost 2 bases, V lost 7 bases, and 2 bases had no gene match. The CDR3 region is CASNDRAYEQYF. CDR3 DNA: TGTGCCAGCAATGACAGGGCCTACGAGCAGTACTTC.

This rearrangement joins TRBV29-1 to TRBJ1-2; possibly TRBD1 for D (6 bases). V was shortened by 6 bases and J by 3 bases, with 14 bases between the two germline ends. The CDR3 contains 13 residues. The germline gives CDR1 SQVTM, CDR2 ANQGSEA. DNA for the CDR3: TGCAGCGTCAGGTGGACAGCCGACTATGGCTACACCTTC. As protein: CSVRWTADYGYTF. Filled out from reference TRBV29-1 and TRBJ1-2, the complete variable domain reads SAVISQKPSRDICQRGTSLTIQCQVDSQVTMMFWYRQQPGQSLTLIATANQGSEATYESGFVIDKFPISRPNLTFSTLTVSNMSPEDSSIYLCSVRWTADYGYTFGSGTRLTVV.

This clone ranks as medium-sized. J is TRBJ2-7 and V is TRBV27; possible D gene TRBD1, 6 bases. V was cut by 2 bases and J by 2 bases, with 16 bases left in between. The V gene's germline CDR1 is MNHEY and CDR2 SMNVEV (reference sequence). The CDR3 has 16 residues. CDR3 protein: CASSLKPGQYAYEQYF. The CDR3, as DNA: TGTGCCAGCAGTTTAAAACCAGGACAGTACGCCTACGAGCAGTACTTC.

The chain uses TRBV27 and TRBJ2-1; TRBD2 might be the D (6 bases). V lost 6 bases to trimming and J lost 9 bases, with 18 bases between them. The length of the CDR3 is 14 residues. Looked up from germline, CDR1 is MNHEY and CDR2 is SMNVEV (reference sequence). CDR3 sequence: CASSPLQMGGEQFF. CDR3 nucleotides: TGTGCCAGCAGCCCGCTCCAAATGGGGGGTGAGCAGTTCTTC.

Remarks on this clone: The junction departs from germline at one end; a sequencing error may be responsible. The chain is built from TRBV7-8 and TRBJ1-1; 7 positions agree with TRBD1. The germline V gene has CDR1 SGHVS and CDR2 FQNEAQ. The CDR3 has 16 amino acids. CDR3 sequence: CASSYPTDRANTEAFF. The CDR3, as DNA: TGTGCCAGCAGCTACCCAACCGACAGGGCGAACACTGAGGCTTTCTTT. Complete variable domain (other parts from reference TRBV7-8 and TRBJ1-1): GAGVSQSPRYKVAKRGQDVALRCDPISGHVSLFWYQQALGQGPEFLTYFQNEAQLDKSGLPSDRFFAERPEGSVSTLKIQRTQQEDSAVYLCASSYPTDRANTEAFFGQGTRLTVV.

The chain carries TRBV11-1 and TRBJ1-5; no firm D call. V gave up 6 bases and J gave up 0 bases, with 12 bases separating them. Germline-derived CDR1 and CDR2 are SGHAT and FQDESV (reference sequence). This CDR3 has 15 amino acids. The CDR3 loop reads CASRVREVSNQPQHF. The CDR3 DNA is TGTGCCAGCAGGGTGAGAGAGGTTAGCAATCAGCCCCAGCATTTT.

V is TRBV6-6 and J is TRBJ2-7; possibly TRBD2 for D (5 bases). The ends were cut back, 0 bases at V and 7 bases at J, with 16 bases in the middle. CDR1 and CDR2 (germline): MNHNY, SVGAGI (reference sequence). This CDR3 is 15 amino acids long. This CDR3 is CASSYSPTLEVEQYF. DNA of the CDR3: TGTGCCAGCAGTTACTCGCCCACTCTGGAGGTGGAGCAGTACTTC.

This clone appeared once. This sequence joins TRBV10-1 and TRBJ2-1, with 8 bases aligning to TRBD1. CDR3 length: 15 amino acids. The ends lost 2 bases at V and 3 bases at J; junction bases unmatched: 3. Germline V gene lookup returns CDR1 WNHNN and CDR2 SYGVQD (reference sequence). Here the CDR3 reads CASSEGQGDYNEQFF. In DNA, the CDR3 is TGCGCCAGCAGTGAGGGACAGGGTGACTACAATGAGCAGTTCTTC.

This clone was picked up one time. The chain has TRBV27 and TRBJ2-7; the match to TRBD2 covers 12 bases. V lost 2 bases, J lost 7 bases, and 6 bases stayed unmatched. CDR1 is MNHEY and CDR2 is SMNVEV in the germline V gene (reference sequence). The CDR3 is 15 residues long. The CDR3 sequence: CASSLASGGAGEQYF. CDR3 nucleotides: TGTGCCAGCAGTTTAGCTAGCGGGGGGGCCGGGGAGCAGTACTTC.

The chain uses TRBV7-8 and TRBJ1-2; 7 bases agree with TRBD1. The CDR3 is made up of 15 amino acids. The V segment lost 5 bases and the J segment 0 bases; nucleotides outside the gene matches: 6. The germline V gene encodes CDR1 SGHVS and CDR2 FQNEAQ. DNA of the CDR3: TGTGCCAGCAGCAAACGACAGGGTACTAACTATGGCTACACCTTC. Amino acid sequence: CASSKRQGTNYGYTF.

This clone turned up a few times. The chain couples TRBV5-1 to TRBJ2-7, with D maybe TRBD1 (5 bases). Germline assignment: CDR1 SGHRS and CDR2 YFSETQ. V was pared by 5 bases and J by 6 bases, with 18 bases between. The CDR3 length is 14 residues. CDR3 sequence reads: CASSWSGLSGEQYF. CDR3 sequence (DNA): TGCGCCAGCAGTTGGTCAGGGTTATCTGGCGAGCAGTACTTC.

V is TRBV30 and J is TRBJ2-5, with D maybe TRBD1 (6 bases). There are 14 residues in the CDR3. Germline V gene data show CDR1 as GTSNPN and CDR2 as SVGIG (reference sequence). V was shortened by 2 bases and J by 4 bases, with 14 bases between the two germline ends. CDR3 residues: CAWSPGHRPETQYF. CDR3 DNA: TGTGCCTGGAGTCCGGGACATAGACCAGAGACCCAGTACTTC.

This chain joins TRBV12-3 or TRBV12-4 and TRBJ2-7; maybe TRBD1 (6 bases). This CDR3 region has 12 residues. V was trimmed by 6 bases and J by 5 bases, leaving 11 bases between them. CDR3 bases: TGTGCCAGCAGCTACAGGGTCGACGAGCAGTACTTC. Protein: CASSYRVDEQYF.

The V call is TRBV11-2, the J call TRBJ2-4, with no clear D. The CDR3 totals 12 residues. Germline V CDR1 and CDR2: SGHAT, FQNNGV. Trimming removed 5 bases from V and 6 bases from J, with 8 bases in between. The CDR3 reads CASSPPRNIQYF. The CDR3 nucleotides are TGTGCCAGCAGCCCACCTAGAAACATTCAGTACTTC.